Listed here are 13 T cell receptor beta chains from one sample, sequenced in a study of T cells in Graves' hyperthyroidism and ophthalmopathy. Amplified TCR beta CDR3 regions came from RNA transcripts. In the first-round RT-PCR of the TCR CDR3, the HTBI primer set was used. TCRdb used MiXCR to reprocess the multiplex PCR reads, holding one entry per CDR3 protein. The sample shows approximately 370,000 distinct CDR3 sequences, 15% to 20% of them seen only once. Material for sequencing was blood. The receptor set was obtained from a woman in her 30s with Graves' hyperthyroidism that later progressed to Graves' ophthalmopathy.

The table lists this clonotype with many counts. The chain recombines TRBV20-1 with TRBJ1-1; D not certain. From germline, CDR1 is DFQATT and CDR2 SNEGSKA (reference sequence). The CDR3 totals 14 residues. V was pared by 3 bases and J by 4 bases, with 15 bases between. The CDR3 sequence is CSARLRGLGTEAFF. DNA for the CDR3: TGCAGTGCTAGGCTCAGAGGGTTGGGCACTGAAGCTTTCTTT.

The chain links TRBV20-1 to TRBJ2-3; TRBD2 aligns across 9 bases. With 0 bases clipped from V and 6 bases from J, the junction kept 7 bases outside the gene matches. The CDR3 totals 15 residues. Germline CDR1 reads DFQATT; CDR2 reads SNEGSKA (reference sequence). The CDR3 protein is CSARDGAGGGDTQYF. The CDR3 bases are TGCAGTGCTAGAGATGGAGCGGGGGGCGGGGATACGCAGTATTTT.

The chain couples TRBV20-1 to TRBJ2-7; 13 bases align to TRBD2. The V gene end was trimmed by 0 bases and the J gene end by 7 bases; junction bases not matched to a gene: 9. Germline-derived CDR1 and CDR2 are DFQATT and SNEGSKA (reference sequence). The CDR3 covers 16 residues. The CDR3 here is CSARDAGLAGVGEQYF. In DNA, the CDR3 is TGCAGTGCTAGAGATGCCGGACTAGCGGGAGTAGGAGAGCAGTACTTC.

There are many counts of this clonotype. The CDR3 DNA sequence: TGTGCCAGCAGTGCCCCAGGGGAATCGCGCACCGGGGAGCTGTTTTTT. It yields the protein CASSAPGESRTGELFF. The chain recombines TRBV27 with TRBJ2-2, with a tentative D call TRBD1 (6 bases). Germline V gives CDR1 MNHEY, CDR2 SMNVEV (reference sequence). The CDR3 length is 16 residues. The V gene lost 5 bases and the J gene lost 4 bases, with 17 bases spanning the gap.

The J gene is TRBJ2-3, the V gene TRBV6-1, with D unclear. The CDR3 sequence is 15 residues long. Germline V gene lookup returns CDR1 MNHNS and CDR2 SASEGT. V lost 2 bases, J lost 5 bases, and 14 bases lay in between. CDR3 coding DNA: TGTGCCAGCAGTGAACAGTCAGGTGGGGAAGATACGCAGTATTTT. Residues: CASSEQSGGEDTQYF.

At least ten counts were recorded for this clonotype. This sequence joins TRBV28 and TRBJ2-1; 10 nucleotides agree with TRBD2. The germline V gene has CDR1 MDHEN and CDR2 SYDVKM. CDR3 length: 14 residues. The J segment lost 8 bases and the V segment lost 5 bases, leaving 6 bases of the junction unmatched. CDR3 in DNA: TGTGCCAGCAGTCCCACGACTAGCGGGCATGAGCAGTTCTTC. This codes for CASSPTTSGHEQFF.

Of note for this clonotype: Just one base apart from a much larger clone, this may be a read error. This chain links TRBV19 with TRBJ2-5; D is ambiguous. The CDR3 is made up of 14 amino acids. CDR1 and CDR2 from the germline V gene are LNHDA and SQIVND (reference sequence). Trimming stripped 3 bases from V and 4 bases from J, with 12 bases between. In nucleotides, the CDR3 is TGTGCCAGTAGTATTGGCAGCCCCGGAGAGACCCAGTACTTC. Encoded protein: CASSIGSPGETQYF.

The V call is TRBV15, the J call TRBJ2-1; 12 bases are shared with TRBD1. V lost 4 bases, J lost 6 bases, and 4 bases stayed unmatched. CDR3 length equals 15 residues. Germline-derived CDR1 and CDR2 are LNHNV and YYDKDF (reference sequence). DNA of the CDR3: TGTGCCACCAGCATGCAGGGACAGGGGGCCAATGAGCAGTTCTTC. This codes for CATSMQGQGANEQFF.

This clonotype has ten or more counts. The chain recombines TRBV5-1 with TRBJ1-1, with unresolved D. This CDR3 is built from 14 residues. The germline CDR1 and CDR2 sequences are SGHRS and YFSETQ. V lost 3 bases to trimming and J lost 5 bases, with 14 bases between them. The CDR3 region has the DNA TGCGCCAGCAGCTACGTGGGCTTGGGTACTGAAGCTTTCTTT. Translation gives CASSYVGLGTEAFF.

This clonotype was counted at least ten times. The chain joins TRBV24-1 to TRBJ1-2; TRBD1 matches at 9 bases. In germline, CDR1 is KGHDR, CDR2 SFDVKD. The CDR3 spans 15 residues. The V segment lost 4 bases and the J segment 8 bases; nucleotides outside the gene matches: 10. In nucleotides, the CDR3 is TGTGCCACCAGTGACCGGACAGGGGATTTCGACGGCTACACCTTC. Amino acid sequence: CATSDRTGDFDGYTF.

This sequence joins TRBV7-9 and TRBJ2-1; a possible D gene is TRBD2 (6 bases). The CDR3 covers 15 residues. Germline V gene sequence: CDR1 SEHNR, CDR2 FQNEAQ (reference sequence). Trimming left V 4 bases short and J 3 bases short, with 13 bases between. CDR3 region: CASSSPGRDYNEQFF. DNA for the CDR3: TGTGCCAGCAGCTCCCCGGGGCGGGACTACAATGAGCAGTTCTTC.

This clonotype has a handful of counts. The chain carries TRBV3-1 and TRBJ1-2, with D unresolved. CDR3 size: 15 residues. Germline CDR1 is LGHDT and CDR2 is YNNKEL (reference sequence). The ends were cut back, 0 bases at V and 0 bases at J, with 8 bases in the middle. In nucleotides, the CDR3 is TGTGCCAGCAGCCAAGAGGCCGCGCCTAACTATGGCTACACCTTC. Its translation is CASSQEAAPNYGYTF.

V is TRBV20-1 and J is TRBJ2-3; no reliable D call. The CDR3 is 12 residues long. V shed 3 bases and J shed 4 bases, with 8 bases lying between them. Germline V gene data show CDR1 as DFQATT and CDR2 as SNEGSKA (reference sequence). CDR3 nucleotide sequence: TGCAGTGCTAGTCAGGAATCAGATACGCAGTATTTT. Translation: CSASQESDTQYF.